A single T cell receptor (beta chain) is shown here with its context. Its specificity is not known. These data are taken from a study of cytomegalovirus exposure and HLA in healthy donors. Study background: An early release of data contained around 80 million unique TCRs, which came from HLA-typed donors.

Trimming stripped 3 bases from V and 0 bases from J, with 8 bases between. The germline V gene has CDR1 KGHSH and CDR2 LQKENI. The CDR3 covers 14 residues. Study-wide results and limits: The authors excluded some V segments, including TRBV6-2 and TRBV6-3, as indistinguishable. Across HLA loci, a later analysis found differing TCR association rates, with DRB1 most and HLA-C fewest.

The PCR ran on 60 Vbeta and 13 Jbeta primers. Sequencing used immunoSEQ multiplex PCR; TCRdb keeps in-frame clones, though not all of them. The top ten hold more than 1.5% of the sample, which has 150,000 to 200,000 clones, around 75% seen once. The chain carries TRBV18 and TRBJ1-1; no clear D gene. The receptor was isolated from a woman aged 50 to 65 in good health and CMV-seronegative. The material sequenced was PBMCs. DNA for the CDR3: TGTGCCAGCTCACCCCCCCCATTGAACACTGAAGCTTTCTTT. Protein product: CASSPPPLNTEAFF.